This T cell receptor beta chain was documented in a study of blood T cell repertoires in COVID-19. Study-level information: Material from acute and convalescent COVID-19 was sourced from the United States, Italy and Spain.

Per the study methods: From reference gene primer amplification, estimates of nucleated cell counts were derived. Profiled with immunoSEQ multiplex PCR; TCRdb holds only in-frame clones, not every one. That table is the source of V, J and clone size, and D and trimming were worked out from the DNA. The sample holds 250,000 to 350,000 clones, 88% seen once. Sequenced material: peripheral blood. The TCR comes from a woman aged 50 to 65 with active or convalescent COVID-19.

As DNA, the CDR3 is TGTGCCAGCAGCAAAAGCGGGACCGGGGAGCTGTTTTTT. It is translated as CASSKSGTGELFF. V usage is TRBV7-6 and J usage is TRBJ2-2; TRBD2 might be the D (6 bases). Trimming shortened V by 5 bases and J by 5 bases, and 9 bases separated the two germline ends. Germline V gene data show CDR1 as SGHVS and CDR2 as FNYEAQ. The CDR3 spans 13 residues.